This TCR beta chain is drawn from a study of OX40 agonist ivuxolimab in advanced cancers. Overall study findings and caveats: In the 0.1-3.0 mg/kg groups, partial responders showed among the lowest expansion.

The data were produced by immunoSEQ multiplex PCR, yet TCRdb's version contains in-frame clones alone and is incomplete. The sample yields fewer than 85,000 clones, about 85% seen once. Concerning this clone itself: Its antigen remains unidentified.

Trimming removed 5 bases at V and 1 base at J, with 12 bases between. CDR1 LNHDA and CDR2 SQIVND come from the germline V gene (reference sequence). This CDR3 has 15 amino acids. The J gene is TRBJ1-5, the V gene TRBV19; perhaps TRBD1 as D (5 bases). This receptor was taken from an adult with an advanced solid tumor such as melanoma, head and neck, liver or kidney cancer. Sequencing used CD4+ or CD8+ T cells sorted from blood, obtained in a trial of the OX40 agonist ivuxolimab. The CDR3 protein is CASSVGGGSNQPQHF. CDR3 bases: TGTGCCAGTAGTGTCGGGGGGGGAAGCAATCAGCCCCAGCATTTT.